This TCR beta chain is drawn from a study of identical twins. Findings and caveats of the study: Cross-sectional statistics, not tracking of the same donors, supported the conclusions. Twin pairs' shared out-of-frame alpha sequences were enriched in low generation probability. Weaker excess twin sharing was observed in beta out-of-frame sequences.

To note about this clonotype: The antigen is not known.

TCRdb reprocessed the 5' RACE reads via MiXCR and lists one record per CDR3 protein. The sample has approximately 550,000 distinct CDR3 sequences; under 25% are singletons. CDR1 is SGHTA and CDR2 is FQGNSA in the germline V gene. J lost 9 bases, V lost 10 bases, and 15 bases had no gene match. The length of the CDR3 is 14 residues. A further study also used this sample, focusing on yellow fever vaccine responses in identical twins. From that study: Reportedly, twins showed a vaccine T cell response that looked partly convergent and partly personalized.

The V call is TRBV7-2, the J call TRBJ2-1, with TRBD1 identical over 7 bases. Input material: CD4+ T cells sorted from blood. The TCR sequence derives from a young woman in good health. The CDR3 DNA reads TGTGCCACCGGCCCCGGGACAGCTCGGGTTGAGCAGTTCTTC. As protein: CATGPGTARVEQFF.